This TCR beta chain was recovered during a study of T cells after yellow fever vaccination. Study results and limitations: Researchers report a weaker secondary response that nonetheless peaked faster, day 5 versus 15.

Trimming stripped 8 bases from V and 5 bases from J, with 18 bases between. There are 15 residues in the CDR3. Germline V gene data show CDR1 as ENHRY and CDR2 as SYGVKD. In regard to this clonotype: The antigen is not known.

In TCRdb, the 5' RACE reads were re-called with MiXCR into one record per CDR3 protein. The repertoire consists of about 220,000 distinct CDR3 sequences, with roughly 6.3% occurring once and the leading ten covering 1% to 1.2%. The input for sequencing was CD4+ T cells sorted from PBMCs, taken on the day of the yellow fever booster vaccination. This chain uses TRBV10-3 with TRBJ1-4, with a possible D match to TRBD1 (5 bases). The source is a man younger than 45 who received the YFV17D yellow fever vaccine. CDR3 in amino acids: CAIDDTGNINEKLFF. DNA for the CDR3: TGTGCCATCGATGATACAGGCAATATCAATGAAAAACTGTTTTTT.